This T cell receptor (beta chain) was captured by sequencing in a study of tumor-infiltrating lymphocytes in primary liver carcinoma. Regarding the study as a whole: Reduced overlap was seen in tumor-adjacent and tumor-blood pairs versus tumor region pairs.

Total RNA (approximately 500 ng) served as template for TCR beta cDNA synthesis primed by a constant-region primer. Slightly modified ARM-PCR served as the procedure for the TCR beta libraries. These libraries came from three rounds of nested multiplex PCR. With TRBV1-TRBV30 forward primers and a C-beta reverse primer, the first two PCR rounds were run for 10 cycles each. TCRdb processed the multiplex PCR reads anew with MiXCR; each CDR3 protein has one entry. The repertoire holds 330,000 or so distinct CDR3 sequences, with around 60% as singletons. A word on this clonotype: The antigen remains undetermined.

Trimming stripped 3 bases from V and 5 bases from J, with 11 bases between. This CDR3 region has 13 residues. Germline values: CDR1 SGHNT, CDR2 YENEEA. Germline DNA was also extracted, with blood RNA taken from unsorted whole blood. This receptor was obtained from a man in his forties with primary liver carcinoma and hepatitis B virus infection. The V and J genes are TRBV11-3 and TRBJ2-7; D gene ambiguous. The sample comprised peripheral blood. CDR3 sequence (DNA): TGTGCCAGCAGCTTTGGCGAGGCGGACGAGCAGTACTTC. The encoded protein is CASSFGEADEQYF.